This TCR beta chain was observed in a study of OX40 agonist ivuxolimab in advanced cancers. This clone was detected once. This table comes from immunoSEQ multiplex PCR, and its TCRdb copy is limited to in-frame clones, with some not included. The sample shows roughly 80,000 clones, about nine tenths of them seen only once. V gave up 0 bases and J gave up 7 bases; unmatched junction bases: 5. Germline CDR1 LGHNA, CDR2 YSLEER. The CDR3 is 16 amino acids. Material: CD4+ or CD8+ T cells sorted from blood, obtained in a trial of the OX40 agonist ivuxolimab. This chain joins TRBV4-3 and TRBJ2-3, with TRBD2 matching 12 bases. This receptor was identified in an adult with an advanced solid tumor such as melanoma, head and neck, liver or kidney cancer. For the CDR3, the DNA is TGCGCCAGCAGCCAAGATACTAGCGGGAGGACTTATACGCAGTATTTT. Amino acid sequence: CASSQDTSGRTYTQYF.